The rows below give T cell receptor beta chains drawn from one sample of a study of blood T cell repertoires in COVID-19. Profiled with immunoSEQ multiplex PCR; TCRdb holds only in-frame clones, not every one. Of roughly 250,000 clones in the sample, around nine tenths were seen once. Sequencing used peripheral blood. All receptors derive from a man aged 35 to 55 who had recovered from COVID-19. CDR3s leave out the opening cysteine and the closing phenylalanine or tryptophan. The D gene is left open where the match is weak.

j_call v_call d_call cdr3_aa
TRBJ2-5 TRBV5-4 . ASSLVVVPETQY
TRBJ1-6 TRBV5-1 TRBD1 ASSPPVGQVTSPLH
TRBJ2-7 TRBV6-6 TRBD1 ASSRDRSKEQY
TRBJ2-1 TRBV5-1 TRBD2 ASSISSGSSYNEQF
TRBJ1-1 TRBV19 . ASNPDSIGTEAF
TRBJ2-2 TRBV9 . ASSVGVAGELF
TRBJ2-3 TRBV5-1 TRBD2 ASSSRTSGGTTDTQY
TRBJ1-2 TRBV7-9 TRBD1 ASSLRDSLNYGYT
TRBJ2-3 TRBV10-2 . ASRRGTRADTQY
TRBJ2-1 TRBV4-2 TRBD1 ASSQEGTGGDEQF
TRBJ2-2 TRBV3-1/TRBV3-2 TRBD1 ASSRTIVYRGEELF
TRBJ2-7 TRBV5-1 . ASSWRGPPYEQY